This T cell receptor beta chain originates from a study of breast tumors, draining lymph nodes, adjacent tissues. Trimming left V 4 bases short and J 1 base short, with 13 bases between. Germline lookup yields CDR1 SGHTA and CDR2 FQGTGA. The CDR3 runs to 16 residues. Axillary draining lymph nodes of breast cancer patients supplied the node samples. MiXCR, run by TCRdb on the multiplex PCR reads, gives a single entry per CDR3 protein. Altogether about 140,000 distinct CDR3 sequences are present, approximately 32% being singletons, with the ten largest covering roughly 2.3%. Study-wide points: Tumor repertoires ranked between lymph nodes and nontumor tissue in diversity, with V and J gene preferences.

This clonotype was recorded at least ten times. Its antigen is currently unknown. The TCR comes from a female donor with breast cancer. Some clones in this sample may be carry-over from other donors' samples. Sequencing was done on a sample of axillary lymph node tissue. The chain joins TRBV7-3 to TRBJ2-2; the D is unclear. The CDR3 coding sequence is TGTGCCAGCAGCTCCTCCCCCCCAGGGAACACCGGGGAGCTGTTTTTT. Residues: CASSSSPPGNTGELFF.